This T cell receptor (beta chain) came from a study of shared clonotypes between healthy human individuals. Here immunoSEQ multiplex PCR was the method, and the copy in TCRdb shows in-frame clones only, minus some. The top ten hold roughly 0.13% of the sample, which has some 2.1 million clones, over 85% seen once. V was cut by 8 bases and J by 8 bases, with 13 bases left in between. The germline V gene has CDR1 SNHLY and CDR2 FYNNEI. The CDR3 totals 12 residues. The receptor comes from a man between 18 and 35 years old in good health. Sequences were obtained from naive CD4+ T cells sorted from blood. The sample's subset: CD45RA+ positively selected. The chain couples TRBV2 to TRBJ2-1, with D possibly TRBD2 on 7 matching bases. The CDR3, as DNA: TGTGCCAGCCGCTGGGGGGGCGATGAGCAGTTCTTC. Translation: CASRWGGDEQFF.